The 9 T cell receptor beta chains below all came from one sample that was sequenced in a study of cytomegalovirus exposure and HLA in healthy donors. The PCR employed 60 Vbeta primers together with 13 Jbeta primers. Generated by immunoSEQ multiplex PCR, the TCRdb table keeps only in-frame clones and is missing some. Of 200,000 to 250,000 clones listed, 70% to 90% were seen once; the top ten hold 0.2% to 0.3%. Sequenced material: PBMCs. These receptors were taken from a girl aged 2 to 9 in good health and CMV-seronegative.

The rearrangement links TRBV7-8 to TRBJ2-7, with 8 bases identical to TRBD2. The V segment lost 2 bases and the J segment 0 bases; nucleotides outside the gene matches: 6. This CDR3 comprises 16 residues. The V gene's germline CDR1 is SGHVS and CDR2 FQNEAQ. Here the CDR3 reads CASSLTLAGTSYEQYF. The CDR3 DNA reads TGTGCCAGCAGCTTAACCTTAGCGGGGACCTCCTACGAGCAGTACTTC.

The chain links TRBV6-6 to TRBJ2-2; 8 bases are shared with TRBD1. Germline V gives CDR1 MNHNY, CDR2 SVGAGI (reference sequence). There are 16 residues in the CDR3. Germline trimming cut 2 bases from V and 4 bases from J; bases unmatched to any gene: 6. DNA of the CDR3: TGTGCCAGCAGTTACCCGACAGGGGCGGGCACCGGGGAGCTGTTTTTT. It yields the protein CASSYPTGAGTGELFF.

The CDR3 region has the DNA TGTGCCAGCAGCTCCGGACAGAGGAACACTGAAGCTTTCTTT. This translates into CASSSGQRNTEAFF. The genes are TRBV5-4 and TRBJ1-1; weak D call: TRBD1 (6 bases). Germline CDR1 reads SGHNT; CDR2 reads YYREEE (reference sequence). Between the trimmed V and J ends, which lost 3 bases and 1 base, there was a span of 10 bases. The CDR3 has 14 residues. Supplemented by reference TRBV5-4 and TRBJ1-1, the full variable domain reads ETGVTQSPTHLIKTRGQQVTLRCSSQSGHNTVSWYQQALGQGPQFIFQYYREEENGRGNFPPRFSGLQFPNYSSELNVNALELDDSALYLCASSSGQRNTEAFFGQGTRLTVV.

J is TRBJ2-7 and V is TRBV30; D uncertain. V was clipped by 0 bases and J by 6 bases, with 6 bases between them. Germline V gene lookup returns CDR1 GTSNPN and CDR2 SVGIG (reference sequence). The CDR3 consists of 11 residues. This CDR3 is CAWSVQSEQYF. The CDR3 nucleotides read TGTGCCTGGAGTGTACAGTCCGAGCAGTACTTC.

This chain connects TRBV11-3 to TRBJ1-1; TRBD1 aligns across 8 bases. Looked up from germline, CDR1 is SGHNT and CDR2 is YENEEA. The V gene end was trimmed by 3 bases and the J gene end by 11 bases; junction bases not matched to a gene: 11. The CDR3 is 14 residues long. The CDR3 coding sequence is TGTGCCAGCAGCTTGGGACAGGCCCTTCTGGAGGCTTTCTTT. As protein: CASSLGQALLEAFF.

Details on this clone: At one of its ends the junction is not consistent with the germline gene, which may arise from a read error. The rearrangement joins TRBV18 to TRBJ1-5; D is unresolved. Germline values: CDR1 KGHSH, CDR2 LQKENI. The CDR3 spans 13 residues. The CDR3 DNA sequence: TGTGCCACCTCACTAGATAAATATCAGCCCCAGCATTTT. It specifies CATSLDKYQPQHF.

The table lists this clone with a count of one. The chain joins TRBV4-1 to TRBJ1-3, with D hard to call. Trimming cost V 1 base and J 0 bases, with 10 bases left between them. This CDR3 spans 16 amino acids. Germline-derived CDR1 and CDR2 are MGHRA and YSYEKL. CDR3 bases: TGCGCCAGCAGCCAAGGCCTCAGGTCCTCTGGAAACACCATATATTTT. It translates to CASSQGLRSSGNTIYF.

This CDR3 is CASSLGLAVWYEQYF. As DNA, the CDR3 is TGTGCCAGCAGCTTGGGACTAGCGGTTTGGTACGAGCAGTACTTC. J is TRBJ2-7 and V is TRBV5-4; TRBD2 matches 9 bases. The V and J ends lost 0 bases and 4 bases, in that order; junction bases with no gene match: 5. CDR3 size: 15 residues. Per the germline V gene, CDR1 is SGHNT and CDR2 is YYREEE (reference sequence).

The V call is TRBV19, the J call TRBJ1-3, with a tentative D call TRBD1 (6 bases). Germline CDR1 and CDR2: LNHDA and SQIVND (reference sequence). The V gene lost 3 bases and the J gene lost 2 bases, with 14 bases spanning the gap. This CDR3 contains 16 residues. The CDR3 loop reads CASSMRGGEAGNTIYF. DNA of the CDR3: TGTGCCAGTAGTATGAGGGGGGGAGAAGCTGGAAACACCATATATTTT.